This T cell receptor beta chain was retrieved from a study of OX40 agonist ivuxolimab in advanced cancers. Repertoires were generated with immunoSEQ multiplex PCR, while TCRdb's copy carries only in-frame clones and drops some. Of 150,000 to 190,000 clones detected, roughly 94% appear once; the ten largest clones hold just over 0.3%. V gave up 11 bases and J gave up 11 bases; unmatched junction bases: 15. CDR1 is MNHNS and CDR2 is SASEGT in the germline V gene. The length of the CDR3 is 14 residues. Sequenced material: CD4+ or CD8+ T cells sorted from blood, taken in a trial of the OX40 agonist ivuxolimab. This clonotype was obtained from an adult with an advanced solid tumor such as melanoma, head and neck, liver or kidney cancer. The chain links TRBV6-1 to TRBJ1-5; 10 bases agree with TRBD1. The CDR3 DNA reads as TGTGCCTTAACTGCGGGACAGGGGACCGGTTCCCAGCATTTT. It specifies CALTAGQGTGSQHF.